Each of the 7 T cell receptor beta chains below was sequenced from the same sample in a study of T-cell memory formation after mild COVID-19 (dated by TCRdb to the early 2020s). The library was built by means of 5' RACE. Sequencing was performed on an Illumina NovaSeq 6000. TCRdb handled the public reads itself, with Q25 trimming in fastp and clone calling in MiXCR, and kept productive beta chains. For every CDR3 protein sequence, its rows merge into one entry that carries the most common genes and DNA. The sample table contains about 470,000 distinct CDR3 sequences; only one count was recorded for 20% to 25% of them. The top ten clones comprise roughly an eighth of the sample. The sequencing input was PBMCs or a T cell subset sorted from them (not recorded which). These receptors all come from an adult woman who had mild COVID-19 (a few samples of this study predate the infection). The sample titles of this study are shuffled in the database, so cell type and time point are left out; the donor was told from shared clones.

V is TRBV7-2 and J is TRBJ1-6; 11 bases line up with TRBD1. The V gene end was trimmed by 5 bases and the J gene end by 11 bases; junction bases not matched to a gene: 14. The CDR3 totals 17 residues. CDR1 is SGHTA, CDR2 FQGNSA, per germline. The CDR3 protein is CASSHGRTGGVRTPLHF. In nucleotides, the CDR3 is TGTGCCAGCAGCCATGGGAGGACAGGGGGCGTGAGAACACCCCTCCACTTT.

The chain joins TRBV27 to TRBJ2-7; no firm D call. This CDR3 has 13 residues. Per germline, CDR1 MNHEY and CDR2 SMNVEV (reference sequence). Trimming took off 2 bases at V and 6 bases at J, with 11 bases between the two ends. The CDR3 sequence is CASSLRWGPEQYF. CDR3 DNA sequence: TGTGCCAGCAGTTTACGGTGGGGTCCCGAGCAGTACTTC.

This clonotype has ten or more counts. The chain combines TRBV12-3 or TRBV12-4 with TRBJ2-7; no firm D call. The CDR3 runs 10 residues. The V end lost 2 bases, the J end lost 5 bases, and 1 base lay between the germline ends. The CDR3 DNA reads as TGTGCCAGCAGTTTACACGAGCAGTACTTC. Protein: CASSLHEQYF.

The V gene is TRBV7-8, the J gene TRBJ2-5, with 8 bases identical to TRBD2. The CDR3 sequence is 18 residues long. From germline, CDR1 is SGHVS and CDR2 FQNEAQ. V shed 1 base and J 5 bases; nucleotides not matched to a gene: 15. The CDR3 nucleotides are TGTGCCAGCAGCTTAGATCGCTCGGGGGGGCCGAGAGGGGAGACCCAGTACTTC. This gives the protein CASSLDRSGGPRGETQYF.

This clonotype was observed a few times. The rearrangement joins TRBV12-3 or TRBV12-4 to TRBJ2-2; weak D call: TRBD2 (6 bases). The CDR3 covers 15 residues. V was shortened by 7 bases and J by 0 bases, with 12 bases between the two germline ends. In DNA form, the CDR3 reads TGTGCCAGCACCGCGGGACCCTCGAACACCGGGGAGCTGTTTTTT. The encoded protein is CASTAGPSNTGELFF.

The chain joins TRBV24-1 to TRBJ2-5; 7 nucleotides align to TRBD1. Germline V lookup: CDR1 KGHDR, CDR2 SFDVKD. V lost 11 bases, J lost 1 base, and 3 bases stayed unmatched. This CDR3 contains 12 residues. CDR3 bases: TGTGCCAACGACAGGGTCCAAGAGACCCAGTACTTC. It codes for CANDRVQETQYF.

CDR3 bases: TGTGCCAGCAGCTTGGATAGATACTATGGCTACACCTTC. Its protein product is CASSLDRYYGYTF. The genes are TRBV7-2 and TRBJ1-2, with D hard to call. The germline CDR1 and CDR2 sequences are SGHTA and FQGNSA. The CDR3 covers 13 residues. The V end lost 3 bases, the J end lost 3 bases, and 8 bases lay between the germline ends.